Presented here are 3 T cell receptor beta chains from one specimen sequenced in a study of blood T cell repertoires in COVID-19. Produced via immunoSEQ multiplex PCR; TCRdb's table is partial and in-frame only. The data contain roughly 53,000 clones, 80% to 90% of them singletons. Sequencing input: peripheral blood. These receptors all come from a man aged 50-59 years with acute or convalescent COVID-19.

The J gene is TRBJ1-4, the V gene TRBV5-4, with 7 bases matching TRBD1. Germline V gene data show CDR1 as SGHNT and CDR2 as YYREEE (reference sequence). The CDR3 consists of 16 residues. With V trimmed by 2 bases and J by 3 bases, 7 bases remained unmatched. CDR3 in amino acids: CASSFKPGQPNEKLFF. The DNA of the CDR3 is TGTGCCAGCAGCTTTAAACCGGGACAGCCTAATGAAAAACTGTTTTTT.

V usage is TRBV28 and J usage is TRBJ2-3; 7 positions agree with TRBD2. J lost 1 base, V lost 8 bases, and 3 bases had no gene match. The CDR3 length is 13 residues. Germline CDR1 reads MDHEN; CDR2 reads SYDVKM. In DNA form, the CDR3 reads TGTGCCAGCGGGGGGGAAGGCACAGATACGCAGTATTTT. Its protein product is CASGGEGTDTQYF.

This sequence joins TRBV2 and TRBJ2-5; TRBD2 matches at 8 bases. J gave up 4 bases and V 0 bases, and 7 bases lay outside the gene matches. The CDR3 has 16 amino acids. Germline lookup yields CDR1 SNHLY and CDR2 FYNNEI. The CDR3 loop is CASSEAWAGGRETQYF. In nucleotides, the CDR3 is TGTGCCAGCAGTGAAGCCTGGGCGGGGGGTAGAGAGACCCAGTACTTC.